The present entry profiles one TCR beta chain with its context. The antigen remains undetermined. The data were taken from a study of T-cell reconstitution after alpha-beta-depleted transplantation in children. Study-level points and caveats: The authors attributed T-cell counts and diversity one year after transplant mostly to newly produced T cells. Several hundred graft clones that had expanded were reportedly the source of alpha-beta T cells about two months after transplant.

Germline CDR1 reads SGHRS; CDR2 reads YFSETQ. The V gene lost 1 base and the J gene lost 1 base, with 11 bases spanning the gap. The CDR3 has 15 residues. Unique molecular identifiers were used in preparing the TCRbeta library. TCRdb recomputed calls from the PCR reads with MiXCR, one row per CDR3 protein. The data hold about 440,000 distinct CDR3 sequences, with over 40% observed a single time. This receptor was taken from a girl aged 2-10 years with aplastic anemia, due to receive a stem cell transplant. The input for sequencing was PBMCs, taken before TCRalphabeta/CD19-depleted stem cell transplant. This rearrangement joins TRBV5-1 to TRBJ2-5; D not certain. The CDR3 is CASSLYGGPQETQYF. The CDR3 region has the DNA TGCGCCAGCAGCTTGTACGGCGGACCCCAAGAGACCCAGTACTTC.